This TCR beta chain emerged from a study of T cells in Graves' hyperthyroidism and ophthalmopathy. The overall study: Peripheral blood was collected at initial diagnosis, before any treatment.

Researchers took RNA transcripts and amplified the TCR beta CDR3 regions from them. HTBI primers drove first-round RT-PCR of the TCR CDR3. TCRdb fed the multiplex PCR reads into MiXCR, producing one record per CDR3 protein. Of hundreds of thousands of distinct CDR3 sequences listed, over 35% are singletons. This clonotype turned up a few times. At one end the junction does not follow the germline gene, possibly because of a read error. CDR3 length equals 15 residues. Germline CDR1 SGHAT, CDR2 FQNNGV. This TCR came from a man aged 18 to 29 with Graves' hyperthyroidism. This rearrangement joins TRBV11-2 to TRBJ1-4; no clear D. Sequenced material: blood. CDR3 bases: TGTGCCAGCAGCCTAGATCTGAAAACTAATGAAAAACTGTTTTTT. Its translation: CASSLDLKTNEKLFF.